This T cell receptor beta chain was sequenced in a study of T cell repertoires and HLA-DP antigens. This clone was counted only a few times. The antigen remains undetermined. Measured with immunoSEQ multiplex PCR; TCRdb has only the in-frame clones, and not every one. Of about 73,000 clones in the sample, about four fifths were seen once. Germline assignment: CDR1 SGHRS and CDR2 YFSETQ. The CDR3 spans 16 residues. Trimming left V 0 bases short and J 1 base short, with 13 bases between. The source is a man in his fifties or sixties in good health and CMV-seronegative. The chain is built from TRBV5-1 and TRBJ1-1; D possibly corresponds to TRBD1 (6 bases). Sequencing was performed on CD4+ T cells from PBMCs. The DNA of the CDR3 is TGCGCCAGCAGCTTGGCCTCCCCAGGGGCGAACACTGAAGCTTTCTTT. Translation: CASSLASPGANTEAFF.